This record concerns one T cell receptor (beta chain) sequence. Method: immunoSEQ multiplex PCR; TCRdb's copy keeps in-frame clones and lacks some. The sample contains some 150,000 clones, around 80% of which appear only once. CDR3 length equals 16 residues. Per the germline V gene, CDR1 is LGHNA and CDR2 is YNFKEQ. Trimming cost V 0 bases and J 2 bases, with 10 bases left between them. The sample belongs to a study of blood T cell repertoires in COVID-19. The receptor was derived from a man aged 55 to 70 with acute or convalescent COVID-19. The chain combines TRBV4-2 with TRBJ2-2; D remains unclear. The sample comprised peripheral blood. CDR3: CASSQERLVNTGELFF. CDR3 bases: TGTGCCAGCAGCCAAGAAAGACTTGTTAACACCGGGGAGCTGTTTTTT.